This T cell receptor beta chain was sequenced in a study of T cells after somatic rescue of genetic block. Germline-derived CDR1 and CDR2 are SGHRS and YFSETQ. V was pared by 2 bases and J by 1 base, with 15 bases between. The CDR3 sequence is 16 residues long. The method was immunoSEQ multiplex PCR; TCRdb's version includes in-frame clones alone and lacks a portion of them. This table has 88,000 or so clones, 75% to 90% appearing once. The sequence was obtained from a woman between 18 and 29 years old. The specimen sequenced was peripheral blood mononuclear cells (PBMCs). V and J are TRBV5-1 and TRBJ1-1, with a weak D call TRBD1 (5 bases). In DNA, the CDR3 is TGCGCCAGCAGCTTATGGGGGTTAGTGGCGAACACTGAAGCTTTCTTT. Translation: CASSLWGLVANTEAFF.